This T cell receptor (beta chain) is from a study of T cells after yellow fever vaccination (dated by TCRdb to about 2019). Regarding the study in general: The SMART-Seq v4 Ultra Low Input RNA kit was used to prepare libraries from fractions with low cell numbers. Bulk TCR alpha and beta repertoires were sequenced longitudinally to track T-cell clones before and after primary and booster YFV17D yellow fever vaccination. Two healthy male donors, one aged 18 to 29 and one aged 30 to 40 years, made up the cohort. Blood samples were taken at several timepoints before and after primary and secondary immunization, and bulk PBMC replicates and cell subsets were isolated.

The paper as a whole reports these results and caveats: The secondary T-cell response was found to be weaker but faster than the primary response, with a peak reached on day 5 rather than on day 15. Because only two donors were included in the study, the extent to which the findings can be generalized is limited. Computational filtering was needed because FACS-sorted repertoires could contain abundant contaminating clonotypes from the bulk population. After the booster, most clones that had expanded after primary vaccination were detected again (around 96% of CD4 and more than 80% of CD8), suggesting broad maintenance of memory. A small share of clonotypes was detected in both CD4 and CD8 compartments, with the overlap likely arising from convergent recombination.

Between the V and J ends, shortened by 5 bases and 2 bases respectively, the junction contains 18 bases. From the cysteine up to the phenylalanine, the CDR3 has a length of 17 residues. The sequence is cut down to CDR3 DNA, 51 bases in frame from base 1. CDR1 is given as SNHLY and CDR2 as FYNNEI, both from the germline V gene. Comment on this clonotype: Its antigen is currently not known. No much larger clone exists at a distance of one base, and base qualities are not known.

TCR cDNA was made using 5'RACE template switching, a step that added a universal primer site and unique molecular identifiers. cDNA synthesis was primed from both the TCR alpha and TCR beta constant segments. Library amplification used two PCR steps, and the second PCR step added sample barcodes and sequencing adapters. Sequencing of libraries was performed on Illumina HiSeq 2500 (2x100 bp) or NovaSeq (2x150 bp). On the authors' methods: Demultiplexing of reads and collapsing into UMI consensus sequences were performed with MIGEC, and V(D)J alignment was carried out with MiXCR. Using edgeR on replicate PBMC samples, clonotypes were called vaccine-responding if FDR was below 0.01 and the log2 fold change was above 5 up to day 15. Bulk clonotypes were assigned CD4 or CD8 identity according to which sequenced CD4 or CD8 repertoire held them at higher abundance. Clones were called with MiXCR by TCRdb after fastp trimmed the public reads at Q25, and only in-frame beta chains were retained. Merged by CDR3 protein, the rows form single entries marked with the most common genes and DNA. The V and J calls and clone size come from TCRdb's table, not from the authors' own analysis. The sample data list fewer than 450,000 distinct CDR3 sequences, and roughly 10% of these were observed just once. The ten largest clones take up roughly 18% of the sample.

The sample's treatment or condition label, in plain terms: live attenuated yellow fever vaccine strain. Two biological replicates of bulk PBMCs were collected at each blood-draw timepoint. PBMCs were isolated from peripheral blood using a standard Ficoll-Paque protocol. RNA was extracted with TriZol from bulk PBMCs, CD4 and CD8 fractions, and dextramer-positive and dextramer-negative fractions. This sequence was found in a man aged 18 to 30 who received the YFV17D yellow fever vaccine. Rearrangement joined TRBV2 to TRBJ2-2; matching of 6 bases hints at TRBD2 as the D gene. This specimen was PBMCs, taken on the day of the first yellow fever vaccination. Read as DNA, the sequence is TGTGCCAGCAGTCCAGTTATAGCGGCTATAAACACCGGGGAGCTGTTTTTT. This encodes CASSPVIAAINTGELFF.